This T cell receptor beta chain was sequenced during a study of persistence of HIV-infected CD4 T cells. Concerning this clone itself: The antigen is not known.

CDR1 is MNHEY, CDR2 SMNVEV, per germline (reference sequence). Trimming at V came to 2 bases and at J to 2 bases, leaving 5 bases not matched to a gene. This CDR3 has 15 amino acids. This was the immunoSEQ version 4 assay in survey mode. Here immunoSEQ multiplex PCR was the method, and the copy in TCRdb shows in-frame clones only, minus some. This sample yields about 33,000 clones, of which 82% are seen a single time; 0.8% to 0.9% belongs to the top ten. The stimulus was lysate of CMV-infected fibroblasts, roughly 9.2 ug/mL. CD40L-negative CD69-negative CD45RO-high memory CD4+ T cells were sorted as populations depleted of antigen-responding cells.

The input for sequencing was CD4+ T cells sorted from PBMCs after roughly 18-hour stimulation, taken from a patient who received antiretroviral therapy. This sequence was found in an adult man with HIV who was CMV-seropositive. V and J are TRBV27 and TRBJ2-7; 8 nucleotides align to TRBD1. Written as DNA, the CDR3 is TGTGCCAGCAGTTTAAAGACAGGGGTCGCCTACGAGCAGTACTTC. Its protein is CASSLKTGVAYEQYF.